A single sample gave rise to the 23 T cell receptor beta chains below, sequenced in a study of cytomegalovirus exposure and HLA in healthy donors. The method was immunoSEQ multiplex PCR; TCRdb's version includes in-frame clones alone and lacks a portion of them. This sample has 150,000 to 200,000 clones, with about four fifths found just once. Input material: PBMCs. The receptors derive from a man aged 18-30 years in good health and CMV-seropositive.

This clone showed up just once. The V and J genes are TRBV27 and TRBJ2-7; TRBD2 matches 9 bases. V shed 0 bases, J shed 3 bases, and the junction held 6 bases outside the gene matches. Looked up from germline, CDR1 is MNHEY and CDR2 is SMNVEV (reference sequence). This CDR3 has 16 residues. The CDR3 DNA sequence: TGTGCCAGCAGTTTATCGGTAGGACTAGCGAGCTACGAGCAGTACTTC. As protein: CASSLSVGLASYEQYF.

V usage is TRBV7-3 and J usage is TRBJ2-2; tentatively, D is TRBD2 (5 bases). The ends were cut back, 5 bases at V and 5 bases at J, with 9 bases in the middle. The germline gives CDR1 SGHTA, CDR2 FQGTGA. The CDR3 runs 13 residues. CDR3 in DNA: TGTGCCAGCAGCCAAGGGAGTACCGGGGAGCTGTTTTTT. As protein: CASSQGSTGELFF.

The genes are TRBV5-1 and TRBJ2-3; the match to TRBD1 covers 10 bases. The CDR3 loop spans 16 amino acids. Germline CDR1 is SGHRS and CDR2 is YFSETQ. Trimming took 4 bases from V and 5 from J; bases not matched to a gene: 10. The CDR3 protein is CASSQGGTGVGDTQYF. As DNA, the CDR3 is TGCGCCAGCAGCCAGGGAGGGACAGGGGTCGGAGATACGCAGTATTTT.

This clone has just one count. V gene TRBV5-4 combines with J gene TRBJ2-1, with TRBD2 identical over 16 bases. Germline CDR1 SGHNT, CDR2 YYREEE (reference sequence). The CDR3 extends over 20 amino acids. Trimming at V came to 4 bases and at J to 6 bases, leaving 16 bases not matched to a gene. CDR3 residues: CASSPGLAGGLGDKANEQFF. DNA of the CDR3: TGTGCCAGCAGCCCGGGACTAGCGGGAGGGCTGGGAGACAAAGCCAATGAGCAGTTCTTC.

The V and J genes are TRBV4-3 and TRBJ2-7; possible D gene TRBD2, 6 bases. Germline V gene lookup returns CDR1 LGHNA and CDR2 YSLEER. V dropped 0 bases and J dropped 4 bases, with 13 bases sitting between them. The CDR3 is 15 residues long. The CDR3 DNA reads TGCGCCAGCAGCCAAGATTTAGCTAGCGAATACGAGCAGTACTTC. Translated, it gives CASSQDLASEYEQYF.

This chain joins TRBV6-1 and TRBJ2-5; D gene ambiguous. V gave up 1 base and J gave up 1 base, with 4 bases separating them. Germline V gives CDR1 MNHNS, CDR2 SASEGT. This CDR3 is 13 amino acids long. This CDR3 reads CASSEDSQETQYF. CDR3 DNA sequence: TGTGCCAGCAGTGAAGACAGCCAAGAGACCCAGTACTTC.

J is TRBJ1-5 and V is TRBV27; 8 positions match TRBD1. The CDR3 has 15 amino acids. Germline-derived CDR1 and CDR2 are MNHEY and SMNVEV (reference sequence). The trim removed 5 bases at V and 5 bases at J, leaving 8 bases unmatched. The CDR3 region is CASSKQGGPYQPQHF. The DNA of the CDR3 is TGTGCCAGCAGTAAACAGGGGGGGCCTTATCAGCCCCAGCATTTT.

The V call is TRBV4-2, the J call TRBJ2-5; the D gene is possibly TRBD2 (5 bases). V lost 0 bases to trimming and J lost 1 base, with 24 bases between them. This CDR3 comprises 20 residues. Germline assignment: CDR1 LGHNA and CDR2 YNFKEQ. The CDR3 bases are TGTGCCAGCAGCCAAGATTGGAGTCTGGGGTACAAGAGGGCCCAAGAGACCCAGTACTTC. As protein: CASSQDWSLGYKRAQETQYF.

This chain uses TRBV29-1 with TRBJ2-1, with TRBD2 matching over 8 bases. Germline CDR1 is SQVTM and CDR2 is ANQGSEA. The CDR3 totals 15 residues. V shed 1 base, J shed 1 base, and the junction held 3 bases outside the gene matches. The CDR3 loop is CSVEGREESYNEQFF. The DNA of the CDR3 is TGCAGCGTTGAAGGGCGGGAGGAGTCCTACAATGAGCAGTTCTTC.

J is TRBJ1-1 and V is TRBV5-4; D unresolved. The V and J ends lost 1 base and 3 bases respectively, with 10 bases between them. The CDR3 covers 14 residues. Per the germline V gene, CDR1 is SGHNT and CDR2 is YYREEE (reference sequence). CDR3 nucleotides: TGTGCCAGCAGCTTGTTTTCGGTGGACACTGAAGCTTTCTTT. This encodes CASSLFSVDTEAFF.

The J gene is TRBJ2-7, the V gene TRBV28; 11 bases are a match to TRBD1. After removal of 6 bases from V and 7 bases from J, the junction contained 14 bases not matched to a gene. The CDR3 is 16 amino acids. Germline CDR1 reads MDHEN; CDR2 reads SYDVKM. This chain's CDR3 is CASRFLPGQGVGEQYF. In nucleotides, the CDR3 is TGTGCCAGCAGATTCCTTCCGGGACAGGGGGTAGGGGAGCAGTACTTC.

This clone was observed a handful of times. The CDR3 loop is CASSTGVSGELFF. DNA of the CDR3: TGTGCCAGCTCCACGGGGGTGTCCGGGGAGCTGTTTTTT. V is TRBV6-4 and J is TRBJ2-2; a possible D gene is TRBD2 (6 bases). Germline-derived CDR1 and CDR2 are MRHNA and SNTAGT. V shed 8 bases and J shed 6 bases, with 13 bases lying between them. CDR3 length equals 13 residues.

The chain employs TRBV9 and TRBJ1-1; 8 positions agree with TRBD1. This CDR3 comprises 16 residues. Trimming at V came to 4 bases and at J to 4 bases, leaving 12 bases not matched to a gene. Looked up from germline, CDR1 is SGDLS and CDR2 is YYNGEE. CDR3 loop: CASSRSLRQGTTEAFF. Written as DNA, the CDR3 is TGTGCCAGCAGCCGGAGCCTCCGACAGGGGACCACTGAAGCTTTCTTT.

This chain links TRBV19 with TRBJ2-7; D is ambiguous. Germline lookup yields CDR1 LNHDA and CDR2 SQIVND (reference sequence). V lost 0 bases and J 4 bases, leaving 4 bases between the germline ends. CDR3 length: 12 residues. The CDR3 bases are TGTGCCAGTAGTATAGACGCGTACGAGCAGTACTTC. Translated, it gives CASSIDAYEQYF. The variable domain in full, with the rest retrieved from reference TRBV19 and TRBJ2-7, is DGGITQSPKYLFRKEGQNVTLSCEQNLNHDAMYWYRQDPGQGLRLIYYSQIVNDFQKGDIAEGYSVSREKKESFPLTVTSAQKNPTAFYLCASSIDAYEQYFGPGTRLTVT.

This clone showed up just once. V usage is TRBV28 and J usage is TRBJ2-5, with TRBD1 identical over 10 bases. The germline V gene encodes CDR1 MDHEN and CDR2 SYDVKM. Unmatched junction bases numbered 6, after V lost 2 bases and J lost 0 bases. The CDR3 consists of 17 residues. CDR3 sequence: CASSLVAGQGNQETQYF. The CDR3 region has the DNA TGTGCCAGCAGTTTAGTAGCGGGACAGGGGAACCAAGAGACCCAGTACTTC.

The chain couples TRBV2 to TRBJ2-7; D possibly corresponds to TRBD1 (5 bases). Germline V CDR1 and CDR2: SNHLY, FYNNEI. The V end was cut by 3 bases, the J end by 6 bases, with 12 bases between. The CDR3 is 13 residues long. The CDR3 here is CASSDREGVEQYF. The CDR3 DNA follows: TGTGCCAGCAGTGATAGAGAAGGGGTCGAGCAGTACTTC.

The rearrangement joins TRBV7-6 to TRBJ2-7; 9 bases align to TRBD1. CDR1 SGHVS and CDR2 FNYEAQ come from the germline V gene. This CDR3 is 15 amino acids long. With V trimmed by 7 bases and J by 2 bases, 9 bases remained unmatched. CDR3 bases: TGTGCCAGCACCCAAGGGACAGGGAGTACCTACGAGCAGTACTTC. Translated: CASTQGTGSTYEQYF.

This sequence joins TRBV25-1 and TRBJ1-4; no reliable D call. The germline CDR1 and CDR2 sequences are MGHDK and SYGVNS. V lost 1 base, J lost 6 bases, and 6 bases lay in between. CDR3 length: 13 residues. CDR3: CASSEWGDEKLFF. The CDR3 DNA reads as TGTGCCAGCAGTGAATGGGGAGATGAAAAACTGTTTTTT.

This chain connects TRBV30 to TRBJ1-1; D is undetermined. Germline assignment: CDR1 GTSNPN and CDR2 SVGIG (reference sequence). V dropped 2 bases and J dropped 8 bases, with 9 bases sitting between them. The CDR3 spans 11 residues. The CDR3 nucleotides read TGTGCCTGGAGTAAAGCGGGGGAAGCTTTCTTT. The encoded protein is CAWSKAGEAFF.

The chain joins TRBV4-3 to TRBJ2-7; TRBD2 agrees at 7 bases. Trimming took 0 bases from V and 2 from J; bases not matched to a gene: 4. Per the germline V gene, CDR1 is LGHNA and CDR2 is YSLEER. The CDR3 contains 15 residues. As DNA, the CDR3 is TGCGCCAGCAGCCAAGATCGAGCGGGAACCTACGAGCAGTACTTC. Translated, it gives CASSQDRAGTYEQYF.

J is TRBJ1-4 and V is TRBV6-1; no definite D call. Looked up from germline, CDR1 is MNHNS and CDR2 is SASEGT. This CDR3 region has 14 residues. V was pared by 8 bases and J by 8 bases, with 18 bases between. CDR3 amino acids: CASLTGSQGEKLFF. Written as DNA, the CDR3 is TGTGCCAGCCTAACCGGGTCGCAAGGCGAAAAACTGTTTTTT.

This clone was seen at least ten times. The chain combines TRBV19 with TRBJ2-3, with TRBD2 matching over 7 bases. The CDR3 is made up of 14 amino acids. J lost 3 bases, V lost 6 bases, and 6 bases had no gene match. The germline V gene encodes CDR1 LNHDA and CDR2 SQIVND (reference sequence). The CDR3 nucleotides read TGTGCCAGTAGCCGTAGCGGGTCGACAGATACGCAGTATTTT. The encoded protein is CASSRSGSTDTQYF.

This clone has only one observation. The V gene is TRBV7-3, the J gene TRBJ2-7; tentative D call: TRBD1 (6 bases). This CDR3 region has 13 residues. V lost 3 bases to trimming and J lost 4 bases, with 10 bases between them. The germline V gene encodes CDR1 SGHTA and CDR2 FQGTGA. CDR3 in DNA: TGTGCCAGCAGCTTGGACAGTAGATACGAGCAGTACTTC. Translation gives CASSLDSRYEQYF.